This TCR beta chain was observed in a study of cytomegalovirus exposure and HLA in healthy donors. Study results and caveats: Equally common other TCR beta chains were less clonally expanded than HLA-associated ones, a later analysis found. Later analysis suggested links between common viral pathogens and several top significant clusters.

Notes on this clone: Antigen: not known.

The CDR3 is made up of 14 amino acids. V was trimmed by 5 bases and J by 5 bases, leaving 13 bases between them. Looked up from germline, CDR1 is MNHEY and CDR2 is SMNVEV (reference sequence). With 60 Vbeta and 13 Jbeta primers, the PCR was carried out. TCRdb's table, derived via immunoSEQ multiplex PCR, lists solely in-frame clones and lacks some. The sample comprises about 200,000 clones, less than 85% of which are singletons, and approximately 0.22% rests with the top ten. This chain links TRBV27 with TRBJ2-1; perhaps TRBD2 as D (5 bases). Sequenced sample: PBMCs. The source of this sequence is a girl aged 2 to 10 in good health and CMV-seronegative. Written as DNA, the CDR3 is TGTGCCAGCAGTGCGGACTTGGCCAACAATGAGCAGTTCTTC. Amino acid sequence: CASSADLANNEQFF.